This T cell receptor beta chain was observed in a study of cytomegalovirus exposure and HLA in healthy donors. Study at large: Some 90 million unique TCRs from HLA-typed donors were held in an early data release. Whole-study findings and limits: Investigators reported over 150 TCR beta chains as tied to cytomegalovirus.

The study ran its PCR with 60 Vbeta and 13 Jbeta primers. Produced via immunoSEQ multiplex PCR; TCRdb's table is partial and in-frame only. The sample lists roughly 130,000 clones, roughly two thirds occurring once. Trimming stripped 4 bases from V and 3 bases from J, with 12 bases between. Per the germline V gene, CDR1 is MGHDK and CDR2 is SYGVNS. The CDR3 spans 15 residues. Comments on this clone: Its antigen is still unknown.

Sequenced input: PBMCs. This receptor was identified in a man younger than 45 in good health and CMV-seropositive. This sequence joins TRBV25-1 and TRBJ2-2; D perhaps matches TRBD2 (6 bases). CDR3 in DNA: TGTGCCAGCAGTGCCGGGACTTTAGACACCGGGGAGCTGTTTTTT. The encoded protein is CASSAGTLDTGELFF.